This T cell receptor (beta chain) was sequenced during a study of early T cells in non-severe SARS-CoV-2 infection. About the research overall: Bulk RNA isolated from unsorted whole blood underwent sequencing; chains were not paired.

V was clipped by 1 base and J by 6 bases, with 12 bases between them. Germline lookup yields CDR1 SNHLY and CDR2 FYNNEI. The CDR3 has 14 residues. Unique molecular identifiers tagged individual cDNA molecules. A single record per CDR3 protein comes from TCRdb applying MiXCR to the 5' RACE reads. The sample consists of just under 65,000 distinct CDR3 sequences, approximately 5.9% of them appearing once. The TCR comes from an adult who was a healthcare worker with PCR-confirmed SARS-CoV-2 infection or an uninfected control (not recorded which). The material was whole blood, obtained at baseline. The chain couples TRBV2 to TRBJ2-5; D might be TRBD2 (5 bases). This chain's CDR3 is CASSEGLAWQTQYF. The DNA of the CDR3 is TGTGCCAGCAGTGAAGGTCTAGCCTGGCAGACCCAGTACTTC.